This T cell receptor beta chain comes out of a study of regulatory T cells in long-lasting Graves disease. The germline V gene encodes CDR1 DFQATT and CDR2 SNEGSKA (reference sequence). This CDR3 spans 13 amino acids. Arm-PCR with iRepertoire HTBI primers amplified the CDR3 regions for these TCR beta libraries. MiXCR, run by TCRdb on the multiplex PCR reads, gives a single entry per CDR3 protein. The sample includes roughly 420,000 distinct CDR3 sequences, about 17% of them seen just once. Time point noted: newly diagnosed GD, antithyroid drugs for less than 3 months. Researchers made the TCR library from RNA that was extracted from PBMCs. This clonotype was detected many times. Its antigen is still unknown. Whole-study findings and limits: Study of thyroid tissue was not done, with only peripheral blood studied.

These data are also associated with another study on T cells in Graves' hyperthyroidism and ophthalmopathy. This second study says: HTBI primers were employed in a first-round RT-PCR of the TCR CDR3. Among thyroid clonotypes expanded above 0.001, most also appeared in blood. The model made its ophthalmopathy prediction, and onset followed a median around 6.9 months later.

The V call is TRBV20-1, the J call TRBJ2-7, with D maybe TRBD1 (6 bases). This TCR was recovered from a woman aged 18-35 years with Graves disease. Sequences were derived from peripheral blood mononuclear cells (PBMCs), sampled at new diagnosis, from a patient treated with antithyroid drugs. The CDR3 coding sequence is TGCGGGAGCATCGGGACATCTAACTACGAGCAGTACTTC. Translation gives CGSIGTSNYEQYF.